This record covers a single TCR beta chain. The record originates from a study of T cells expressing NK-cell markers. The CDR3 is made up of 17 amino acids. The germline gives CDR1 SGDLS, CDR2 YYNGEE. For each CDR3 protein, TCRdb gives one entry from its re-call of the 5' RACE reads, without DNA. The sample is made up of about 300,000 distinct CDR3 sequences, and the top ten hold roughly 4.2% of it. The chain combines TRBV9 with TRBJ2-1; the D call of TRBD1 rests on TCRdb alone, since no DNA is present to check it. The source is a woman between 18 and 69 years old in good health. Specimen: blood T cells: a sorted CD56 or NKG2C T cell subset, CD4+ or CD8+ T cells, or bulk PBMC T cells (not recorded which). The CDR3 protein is CASSVGPYGSYDNEQFF.